Listed below are T cell receptor beta chains from one sample, sequenced in a study of blood T cell repertoires in COVID-19. TCRdb's copy holds only in-frame clones and misses some; the assay was immunoSEQ multiplex PCR. The data show approximately 300,000 clones, with about 85% seen just once and 1.5% to 2% held by the top ten. Source material: PBMCs or T cells enriched from blood (not recorded which). The receptors were gathered from a woman aged 30 to 39 who had been exposed to COVID-19. CDR3s include the opening cysteine and the closing phenylalanine or tryptophan. D genes are given only for firm matches. Some rows mark clone size as missing; the rest say once, few, many or name a class of expanded clone.

v_gene,j_gene,abundance,d_gene,CDR3aa,CDR3nt
TRBV1,TRBJ1-5,.,.,CTSSQPKGNNHPQHF,TGCACCAGCAGCCAGCCTAAGGGGAACAATCATCCCCAGCATTTT
TRBV18,TRBJ1-4,once,.,CASSTGVTATNEKLFF,TGTGCCAGCTCGACGGGGGTAACAGCAACTAATGAAAAACTGTTTTTT
TRBV7-2,TRBJ2-3,.,TRBD2,CASSLGLASRDTQYF,TGTGCCAGCAGCCTCGGACTAGCGAGTAGAGATACGCAGTATTTT
TRBV27,TRBJ1-6,.,TRBD1,CASSSTGGYNSPLHF,TGTGCCAGCAGTTCCACAGGGGGCTATAATTCACCCCTCCACTTT
TRBV7-9,TRBJ2-3,.,.,CASSLYRRASTDTQYF,TGTGCCAGCAGTTTGTACAGGCGCGCTAGCACAGATACGCAGTATTTT
TRBV21-1,TRBJ2-7,.,.,CASSKDSGEYSYEQYF,TGTGCCAGCAGCAAAGATAGCGGGGAATACTCCTACGAGCAGTACTTC
TRBV19,TRBJ2-1,.,TRBD1,CASSTETGINEQFF,TGTGCCAGTAGTACTGAGACAGGGATCAATGAGCAGTTCTTC
TRBV5-1,TRBJ1-4,.,.,CASSPQVPTNEKLFF,TGCGCCAGCAGCCCACAGGTGCCAACTAATGAAAAACTGTTTTTT
TRBV7-2,TRBJ1-2,.,.,CASSLDYQNYGYTF,TGTGCCAGCAGCTTAGATTACCAGAACTATGGCTACACCTTC
TRBV29-1,TRBJ2-5,once,TRBD1,CSVVYRGGETQYF,TGCAGCGTTGTCTACAGGGGTGGGGAGACCCAGTACTTC
TRBV28,TRBJ1-5,.,TRBD1,CASRQPGQGNQPQHF,TGTGCCAGCCGTCAACCGGGACAGGGCAATCAGCCCCAGCATTTT
TRBV24-1,TRBJ2-3,.,.,CATSDPTDLHHLDTDTQYF,TGTGCCACCAGTGACCCCACAGACCTCCACCACTTGGACACAGATACGCAGTATTTT
TRBV2,TRBJ1-5,.,TRBD1,CASSPGGADQPQHF,TGTGCCAGCAGTCCAGGGGGCGCGGATCAGCCCCAGCATTTT
TRBV7-9,TRBJ1-5,.,.,CASSLGGLSNQPQHF,TGTGCCAGCAGCTTGGGGGGACTGAGCAATCAGCCCCAGCATTTT
TRBV6-5,TRBJ2-1,.,.,CASSYSGSVGYNEQFF,TGTGCCAGCAGTTACTCGGGTAGCGTAGGGTACAATGAGCAGTTCTTC
TRBV24-1,TRBJ1-5,once,.,CATSDGYSNQPQHF,TGTGCCACCAGTGACGGTTATAGCAATCAGCCCCAGCATTTT
TRBV29-1,TRBJ2-7,.,TRBD2,CSVEGTSGSAYEQYF,TGCAGCGTTGAGGGGACTAGCGGATCAGCCTACGAGCAGTACTTC
TRBV11-1,TRBJ1-2,.,.,CASRDRTGNYGYTF,TGTGCCAGCAGGGACCGGACGGGGAACTATGGCTACACCTTC
TRBV24-1,TRBJ2-1,.,TRBD2,CATSGLGGGAYNEQFF,TGTGCCACCAGTGGACTTGGCGGGGGGGCCTACAATGAGCAGTTCTTC
TRBV7-9,TRBJ2-3,.,TRBD2,CASSLVAGDEGYF,TGTGCCAGCAGCTTAGTAGCGGGAGACGAAGGGTATTTT
TRBV24-1,TRBJ2-1,.,.,CATSAGGVSYNEQFF,TGTGCCACCAGTGCGGGCGGGGTTTCCTACAATGAGCAGTTCTTC
TRBV7-2,TRBJ2-3,.,TRBD2,CASSLDLRTSGRADTQYF,TGTGCCAGCAGCTTAGACTTACGGACTAGCGGGAGGGCTGATACGCAGTATTTT
TRBV7-7,TRBJ2-1,.,TRBD2,CASSLAPLAGGIYNEQFF,TGTGCTAGCAGCTTAGCGCCACTAGCGGGGGGGATCTACAATGAGCAGTTCTTC
TRBV5-4,TRBJ1-2,.,.,CASSLDREDGYTF,TGTGCCAGCAGCTTGGACAGGGAAGATGGCTACACCTTC
TRBV28,TRBJ1-2,once,TRBD1,CASSFVDRGNYGYTF,TGTGCCAGCAGTTTTGTGGACAGGGGGAACTATGGCTACACCTTC
TRBV27,TRBJ1-3,.,.,CASSPGAGIDTIYF,TGTGCCAGCAGCCCAGGGGCAGGAATAGACACCATATATTTT
TRBV7-3,TRBJ1-1,few,TRBD1,CASSQDRVSTEAFF,TGTGCCAGCAGCCAAGACAGGGTAAGCACTGAAGCTTTCTTT
TRBV2,TRBJ1-5,.,TRBD1,CASSGGTGSQPQHF,TGTGCCAGCAGTGGGGGGACAGGGAGTCAGCCCCAGCATTTT
TRBV27,TRBJ2-5,.,.,CASTPTGMEETQYF,TGTGCCAGCACCCCAACAGGGATGGAAGAGACCCAGTACTTC
TRBV13,TRBJ1-1,.,TRBD1,CASSLRGRGTEAFF,TGTGCCAGCAGCCTCAGGGGGCGCGGCACTGAAGCTTTCTTT
TRBV7-6,TRBJ2-2,.,TRBD1,CASSSLSGTANTGELFF,TGTGCCAGCAGCTCCCTCTCCGGGACAGCGAACACCGGGGAGCTGTTTTTT
TRBV19,TRBJ1-2,.,TRBD1,CASRGVGQGDNGYTF,TGTGCCAGTAGGGGGGTGGGACAGGGCGACAATGGCTACACCTTC
TRBV5-1,TRBJ1-5,.,.,CASSLSRDKDSNQPQHF,TGCGCCAGCAGCTTGTCCCGAGATAAAGATAGCAATCAGCCCCAGCATTTT
TRBV28,TRBJ1-1,.,TRBD1,CASTTGGAWTEAFF,TGTGCCAGCACCACAGGGGGCGCATGGACTGAAGCTTTCTTT
TRBV19,TRBJ1-5,.,.,CASSIQDSYNQPQHF,TGTGCCAGTAGTATCCAAGACAGCTACAATCAGCCCCAGCATTTT
TRBV19,TRBJ1-2,.,TRBD1,CASSIAGGNYGYTF,TGTGCCAGTAGTATCGCAGGGGGAAACTATGGCTACACCTTC
TRBV9,TRBJ1-1,.,.,CASSVESMNTEAFF,TGTGCCAGCAGCGTGGAGTCTATGAACACTGAAGCTTTCTTT
TRBV7-3,TRBJ2-3,.,TRBD2,CASSLGAGGPTDTQYF,TGTGCCAGCAGCTTAGGGGCGGGAGGGCCGACAGATACGCAGTATTTT
TRBV2,TRBJ1-3,.,.,CASSPGQRNTIYF,TGTGCCAGCAGTCCCGGACAGCGAAACACCATATATTTT
TRBV5-1,TRBJ2-7,.,TRBD1,CASSTGQGYEQYF,TGCGCCAGCAGCACGGGACAGGGCTACGAGCAGTACTTC
TRBV7-9,TRBJ1-2,.,.,CASSLQDQGRDGYTF,TGTGCCAGCAGCTTACAGGATCAGGGTAGGGATGGCTACACCTTC
TRBV6-4,TRBJ1-1,.,.,CASSDGGEKPEAFF,TGTGCCAGCAGTGACGGGGGCGAGAAACCTGAAGCTTTCTTT
TRBV27,TRBJ1-5,.,TRBD1,CASSLDRGSNQPQHF,TGTGCCAGCAGTTTGGACAGGGGCAGCAATCAGCCCCAGCATTTT
TRBV6-5,TRBJ2-3,.,.,CASSTRVVTDTQYF,TGTGCCAGCAGCACACGGGTCGTCACAGATACGCAGTATTTT
TRBV18,TRBJ1-2,once,TRBD1,CASSPIGSTGNGYTF,TGTGCCAGCTCACCAATTGGGTCGACAGGGAATGGCTACACCTTC
TRBV5-5,TRBJ2-1,.,.,CASSSEINEQFF,TGTGCCAGCAGCTCGGAGATTAATGAGCAGTTCTTC
TRBV19,TRBJ1-2,.,.,CASTISPGVPYGYTF,TGTGCCAGTACTATTAGTCCCGGTGTCCCCTATGGCTACACCTTC
TRBV19,TRBJ2-5,.,TRBD2,CASRTSGETQYF,TGTGCCAGCCGGACTAGCGGGGAGACCCAGTACTTC
TRBV10-1,TRBJ1-1,many,.,CASSESDIPLKGAFF,TGCGCCAGCAGTGAGTCGGACATTCCTTTAAAAGGGGCTTTCTTT
TRBV6-1,TRBJ1-2,once,TRBD1,CASSEGQGAGGYTF,TGTGCCAGCAGTGAAGGACAGGGGGCGGGTGGCTACACCTTC
TRBV30,TRBJ1-3,.,.,CAWSSPGYTIYF,TGTGCCTGGAGTTCCCCCGGGTACACCATATATTTT
TRBV21-1,TRBJ2-1,many,.,CASSKEKDRDNEQFF,TGTGCCAGCAGCAAAGAAAAGGACAGGGACAATGAGCAGTTCTTC
TRBV7-3,TRBJ2-2,.,TRBD2,CASSLESGTNTGELFF,TGTGCCAGCAGCTTAGAAAGCGGGACGAACACCGGGGAGCTGTTTTTT
TRBV25-1,TRBJ1-1,.,TRBD1,CASSERQGVDTEAFF,TGTGCCAGCAGTGAACGACAGGGGGTGGACACTGAAGCTTTCTTT
TRBV15,TRBJ2-1,.,TRBD2,CATSPGSGSNGEQFF,TGTGCCACCAGCCCGGGTAGCGGGAGTAATGGGGAGCAGTTCTTC
TRBV3-1/TRBV3-2,TRBJ2-7,.,.,CASSQATYEQYF,TGTGCCAGCAGCCAGGCAACCTACGAGCAGTACTTC